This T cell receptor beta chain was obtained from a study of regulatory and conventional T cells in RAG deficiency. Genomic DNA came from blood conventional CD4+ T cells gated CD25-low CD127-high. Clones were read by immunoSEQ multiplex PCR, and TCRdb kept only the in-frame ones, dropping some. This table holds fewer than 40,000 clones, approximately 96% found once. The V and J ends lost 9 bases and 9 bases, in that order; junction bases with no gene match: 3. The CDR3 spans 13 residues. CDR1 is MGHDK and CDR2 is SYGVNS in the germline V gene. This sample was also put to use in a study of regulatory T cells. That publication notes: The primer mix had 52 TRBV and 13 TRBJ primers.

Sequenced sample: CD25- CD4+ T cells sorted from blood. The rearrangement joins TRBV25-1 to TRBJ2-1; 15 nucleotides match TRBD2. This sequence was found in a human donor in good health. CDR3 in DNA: TGTGCCAGTGGACTAGCGGGAGGGAGTGAGCAGTTCTTC. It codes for CASGLAGGSEQFF.